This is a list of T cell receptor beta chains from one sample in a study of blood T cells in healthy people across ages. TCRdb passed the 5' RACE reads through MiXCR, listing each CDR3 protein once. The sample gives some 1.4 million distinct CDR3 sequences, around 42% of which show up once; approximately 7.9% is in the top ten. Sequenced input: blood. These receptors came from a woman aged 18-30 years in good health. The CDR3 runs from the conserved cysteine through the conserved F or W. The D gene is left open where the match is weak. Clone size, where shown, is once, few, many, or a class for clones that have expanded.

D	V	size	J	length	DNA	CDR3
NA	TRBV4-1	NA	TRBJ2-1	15	TGCGCCAGCAGCCAAGTCGGTCAGGCCAACAATGAGCAGTTCTTC	CASSQVGQANNEQFF
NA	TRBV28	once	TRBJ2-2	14	TGTGCCAGCAGGAGCAGACTGAGCACCGGGGAGCTGTTTTTT	CASRSRLSTGELFF
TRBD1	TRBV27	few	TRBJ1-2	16	TGTGCCAGCACCCGGATCCCGCGACAGGGCGGCTATGGCTACACCTTC	CASTRIPRQGGYGYTF
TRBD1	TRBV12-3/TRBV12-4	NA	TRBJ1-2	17	TGTGCCAGCAGTTTTGGGACAGGGGGCAGTCTTCAGTATGGCTACACCTTC	CASSFGTGGSLQYGYTF
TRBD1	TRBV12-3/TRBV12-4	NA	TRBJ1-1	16	TGTGCCAGCAGCGCCCGGGACAGGGGGTTTAGCACTGAAGCTTTCTTT	CASSARDRGFSTEAFF
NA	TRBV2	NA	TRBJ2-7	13	TGTGCCAGCAAAGGGGATGACCCCTACGAGCAGTACTTC	CASKGDDPYEQYF
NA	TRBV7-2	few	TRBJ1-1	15	TGTGCCAGCAGCTCGGGGATCCACGGGGATACTGAAGCTTTCTTT	CASSSGIHGDTEAFF
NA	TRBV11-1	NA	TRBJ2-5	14	TGTGCCAGCAGCTTTCAGGGGATGAAAGAGACCCAGTACTTC	CASSFQGMKETQYF
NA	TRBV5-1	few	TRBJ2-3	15	TGCGCCAGCAGCGTCGGGACTCCTGGCACAGATACGCAGTATTTT	CASSVGTPGTDTQYF
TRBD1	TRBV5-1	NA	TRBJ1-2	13	TGCGCCAGCAGCTTAGACAGGGTTATGGGCTACACCTTC	CASSLDRVMGYTF
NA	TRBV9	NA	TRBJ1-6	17	TGTGCCAGCAGCGGCCCGGAGCGTAGCTCCTATAATTCACCCCTCCACTTT	CASSGPERSSYNSPLHF
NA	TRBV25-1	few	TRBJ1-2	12	TGTGCCAGCAGTGATAGGACATTTGGCTACACCTTC	CASSDRTFGYTF
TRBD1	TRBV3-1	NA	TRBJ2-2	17	TGTGCCAGCAGGCGCGTCTCCGGGACAGGGAACACCGGGGAGCTGTTTTTT	CASRRVSGTGNTGELFF
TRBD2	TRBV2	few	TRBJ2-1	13	TGTGCCAGCATTGCTAGCGGGGAAAATGAGCAGTTCTTC	CASIASGENEQFF
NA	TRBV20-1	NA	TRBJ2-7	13	TGCAGTGCTAGAGTGGGGTCAATCTCCGAGCAGTACTTC	CSARVGSISEQYF
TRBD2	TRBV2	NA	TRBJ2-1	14	TGTGCCAGCAGTGCGGCGGGGGGGCTCCATGAGCAGTTCTTC	CASSAAGGLHEQFF
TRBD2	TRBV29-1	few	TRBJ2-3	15	TGCAGCGTTGGGGGGCCAGCGGGAGTATCGGATACGCAGTATTTT	CSVGGPAGVSDTQYF
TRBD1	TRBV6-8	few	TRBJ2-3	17	TGTGCCAGCAGGTCTGGTAAGGCTCGGGACAGGACAGATACGCAGTATTTT	CASRSGKARDRTDTQYF
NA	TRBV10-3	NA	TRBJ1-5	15	TGTGCCATCAGTGAGTCTGGACTCCCCAATCAGCCCCAGCATTTT	CAISESGLPNQPQHF
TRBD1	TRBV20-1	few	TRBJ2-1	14	TGCAGTGCTCAGACAGGGCCTTCCTACAATGAGCAGTTCTTC	CSAQTGPSYNEQFF
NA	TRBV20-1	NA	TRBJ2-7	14	TGCAGTGCTAGAGAACAGGGCGGGAGCTACGAGCAGTACTTC	CSAREQGGSYEQYF
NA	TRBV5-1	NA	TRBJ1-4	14	TGCGCCAGCAGCTCGCTAGGCGGTAATGAAAAACTGTTTTTT	CASSSLGGNEKLFF
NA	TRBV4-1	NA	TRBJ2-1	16	TGCGCCAGCAGTTCACACGCGAAACCCTCCTACAATGAGCAGTTCTTC	CASSSHAKPSYNEQFF
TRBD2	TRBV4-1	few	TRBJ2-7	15	TGCGCCAGCAGTCGACCGGCTAGCGGGTCCTACGAGCAGTACTTC	CASSRPASGSYEQYF
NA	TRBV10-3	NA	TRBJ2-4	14	TGTGCCATCAGTGAGCGGGGGGCCTCTAATGAGCAGTACTTC	CAISERGASNEQYF
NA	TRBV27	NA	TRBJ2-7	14	TGTGCCAGCAGTTTACGGGTACGCTCCTACGAGCAGTACTTC	CASSLRVRSYEQYF
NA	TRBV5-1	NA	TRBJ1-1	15	TGCGCCAGCAGCCCCAGGACAGTATTGAACACTGAAGCTTTCTTT	CASSPRTVLNTEAFF
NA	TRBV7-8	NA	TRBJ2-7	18	TGTGCCAGCAGCCCGGGGGCAGGGTTTGAGGCTCTACTCTACGAGCAGTACTTC	CASSPGAGFEALLYEQYF
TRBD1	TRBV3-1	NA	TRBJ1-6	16	TGTGCCAGCAGCCAATCCGGGACAGGAGGAAATTCACCCCTCCACTTT	CASSQSGTGGNSPLHF
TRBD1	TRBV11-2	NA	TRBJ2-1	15	TGTGCCAGCAGCCTGACAGGGTCCTATAGCAATGAGCAGTTCTTC	CASSLTGSYSNEQFF
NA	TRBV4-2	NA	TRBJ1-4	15	TGTGCCAGCAGCCAAGAGCGGATAACTAATGAAAAACTGTTTTTT	CASSQERITNEKLFF
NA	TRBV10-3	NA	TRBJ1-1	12	TGTGCCATCAGTGAGAATGAGATAGAAGCTTTCTTT	CAISENEIEAFF
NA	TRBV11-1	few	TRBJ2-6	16	TGTGCCAGCAGCTTAACGTCTAGCTCTGGGGCCAACGTCCTGACTTTC	CASSLTSSSGANVLTF
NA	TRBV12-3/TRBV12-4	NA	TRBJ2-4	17	TGTGCCAGCAGCCCGAGGTCTGTTGACCTAGCCAAAAACATTCAGTACTTC	CASSPRSVDLAKNIQYF
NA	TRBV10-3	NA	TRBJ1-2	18	TGTGCCATCAGTGGAATCGAGAGGGCAAGACAGGACGAGTATGGCTACACCTTC	CAISGIERARQDEYGYTF
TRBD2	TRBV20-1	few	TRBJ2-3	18	TGCAGTGCTAGAGTAATCCGGGAGGGCCTCATTAGCACAGATACGCAGTATTTT	CSARVIREGLISTDTQYF
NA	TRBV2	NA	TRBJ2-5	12	TGTGCCAGCACGCCGGGGCAAGAGACCCAGTACTTC	CASTPGQETQYF
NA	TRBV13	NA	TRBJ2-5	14	TGTGCCAGCAGCTTACGGCTACGCCAAGAGACCCAGTACTTC	CASSLRLRQETQYF
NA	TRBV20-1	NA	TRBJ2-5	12	TGCAGTGCTAAGAAGGGGGTTGAGACCCAGTACTTC	CSAKKGVETQYF
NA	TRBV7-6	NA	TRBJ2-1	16	TGTGCCAGCAGCTTAGAAGGGGACGGTGGGGGTGGTGAGCAGTTCTTC	CASSLEGDGGGGEQFF
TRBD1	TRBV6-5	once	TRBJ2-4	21	TGTGCCAGCAGTTACCGCTTTTATAGACAGGGGGGTAATTTTCCCCTTGCTGAGCAGTACTTC	CASSYRFYRQGGNFPLAEQYF
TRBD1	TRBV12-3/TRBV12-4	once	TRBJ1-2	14	TGTGCCAGCAGTTTAGCGCTGGGACAGGACAAGATCACCTTC	CASSLALGQDKITF
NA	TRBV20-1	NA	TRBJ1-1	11	TGCAGTGCTAGAGATCGCCCTGAAGCTTTCTTT	CSARDRPEAFF
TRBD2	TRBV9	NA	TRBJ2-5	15	TGTGCCAGCAGCGTAGGACTAGCGGGGTTCGAGACCCAGTACTTC	CASSVGLAGFETQYF
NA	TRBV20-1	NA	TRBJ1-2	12	TGCAGTGCTAGGGGGGGCGATCCTGGCTACACCTTC	CSARGGDPGYTF
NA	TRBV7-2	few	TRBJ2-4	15	TGTGCCAGCAGCTTAAATCCCCTAGCCAAAAACATTCAGTACTTC	CASSLNPLAKNIQYF
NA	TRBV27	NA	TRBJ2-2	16	TGTGCCAGCAGTTTATCGGGGAGCTCGAACACCGGGGAGCTGTTTTTT	CASSLSGSSNTGELFF
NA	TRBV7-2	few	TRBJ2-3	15	TGTGCCAGCAGCTTCATGACCGAGCAGGTAGATACGCAGTATTTT	CASSFMTEQVDTQYF
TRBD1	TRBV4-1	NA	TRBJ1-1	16	TGCGCCAGCAGCCTGGGACAGGTGGCTTTTGGCACTGAAGCTTTCTTT	CASSLGQVAFGTEAFF
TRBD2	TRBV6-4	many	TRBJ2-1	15	TGTGCCAGCAGTGAGACTAGCGGGGTCAACAATGAGCAGTTCTTC	CASSETSGVNNEQFF
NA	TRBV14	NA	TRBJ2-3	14	TGTGCCAGCAGCCATGGGGGGACCACAGATACGCAGTATTTT	CASSHGGTTDTQYF
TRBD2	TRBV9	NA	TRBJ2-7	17	TGTGCCAGCAGCCCCGGACTAGCGGGGAGGAGCTCCTACGAGCAGTACTTC	CASSPGLAGRSSYEQYF
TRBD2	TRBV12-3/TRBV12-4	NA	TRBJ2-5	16	TGTGCCAGCAGTTTACAACTAGCGGGACTCCAAGAGACCCAGTACTTC	CASSLQLAGLQETQYF
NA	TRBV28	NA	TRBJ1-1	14	TGTGCCAGCAGTGTCGACATGTTGAACACTGAAGCTTTCTTT	CASSVDMLNTEAFF
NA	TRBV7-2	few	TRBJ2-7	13	TGTGCCAGTGGAGCGAGTATAGACTACGAGCAGTACTTC	CASGASIDYEQYF